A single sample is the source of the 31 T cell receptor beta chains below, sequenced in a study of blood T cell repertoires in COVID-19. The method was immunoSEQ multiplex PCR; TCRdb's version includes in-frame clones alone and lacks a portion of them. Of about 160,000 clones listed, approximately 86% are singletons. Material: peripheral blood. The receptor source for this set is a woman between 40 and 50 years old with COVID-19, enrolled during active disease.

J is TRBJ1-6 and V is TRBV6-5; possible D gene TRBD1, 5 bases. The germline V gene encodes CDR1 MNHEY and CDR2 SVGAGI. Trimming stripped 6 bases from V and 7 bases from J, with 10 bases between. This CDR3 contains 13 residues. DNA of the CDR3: TGTGCCAGCAGGGACACCGGGAATTCACCCCTCCACTTT. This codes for CASRDTGNSPLHF.

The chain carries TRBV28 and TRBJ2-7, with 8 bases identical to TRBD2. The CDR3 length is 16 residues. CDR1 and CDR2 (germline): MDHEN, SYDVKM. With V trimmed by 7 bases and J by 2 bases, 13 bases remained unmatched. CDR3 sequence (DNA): TGTGCCAGCACCTTAGCCCCGGGACTAGGAACCTACGAGCAGTACTTC. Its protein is CASTLAPGLGTYEQYF.

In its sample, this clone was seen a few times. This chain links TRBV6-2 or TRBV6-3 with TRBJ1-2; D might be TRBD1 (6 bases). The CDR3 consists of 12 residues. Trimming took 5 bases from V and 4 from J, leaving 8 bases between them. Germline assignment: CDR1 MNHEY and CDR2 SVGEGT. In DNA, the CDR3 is TGTGCCAGCAGTCTACAGGGCTATGGCTACACCTTC. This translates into CASSLQGYGYTF.

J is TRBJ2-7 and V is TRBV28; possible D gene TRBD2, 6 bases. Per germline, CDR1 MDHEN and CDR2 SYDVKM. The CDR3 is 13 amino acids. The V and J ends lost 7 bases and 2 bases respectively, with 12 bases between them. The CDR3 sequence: CASMQGGTYEQYF. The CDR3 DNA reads TGTGCCAGCATGCAGGGAGGAACCTACGAGCAGTACTTC. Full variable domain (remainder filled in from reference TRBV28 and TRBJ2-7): DVKVTQSSRYLVKRTGEKVFLECVQDMDHENMFWYRQDPGLGLRLIYFSYDVKMKEKGDIPEGYSVSREKKERFSLILESASTNQTSMYLCASMQGGTYEQYFGPGTRLTVT.

The CDR3 is CASSIRTNEKLFF. The CDR3 DNA reads as TGTGCCAGCAGTATTCGAACTAATGAAAAACTGTTTTTT. The rearrangement uses TRBV25-1 and TRBJ1-4, with unresolved D. This CDR3 region has 13 residues. Germline lookup yields CDR1 MGHDK and CDR2 SYGVNS. V dropped 5 bases and J dropped 1 base, with 5 bases sitting between them.

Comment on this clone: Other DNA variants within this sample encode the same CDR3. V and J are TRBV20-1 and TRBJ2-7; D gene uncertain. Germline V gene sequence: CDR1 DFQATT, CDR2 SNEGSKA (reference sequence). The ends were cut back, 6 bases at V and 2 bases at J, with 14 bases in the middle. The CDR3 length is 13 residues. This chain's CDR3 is CSASGLETYEQYV. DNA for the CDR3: TGCAGTGCCAGTGGTCTCGAGACCTACGAGCAGTACGTC.

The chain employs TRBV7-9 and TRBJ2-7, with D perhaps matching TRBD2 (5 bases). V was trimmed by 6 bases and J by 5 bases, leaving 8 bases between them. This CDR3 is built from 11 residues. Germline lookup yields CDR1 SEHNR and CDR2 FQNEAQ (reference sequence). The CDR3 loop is CASSSGDEQYF. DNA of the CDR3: TGTGCCAGCAGTTCCGGGGACGAGCAGTACTTC.

Here the CDR3 reads CATSRDPAGGETQYF. The CDR3, as DNA: TGTGCCACCAGCAGAGATCCCGCCGGGGGAGAGACCCAGTACTTC. The chain recombines TRBV15 with TRBJ2-5; weak D call: TRBD2 (6 bases). The ends were cut back, 0 bases at V and 4 bases at J, with 12 bases in the middle. CDR3 size: 15 residues. CDR1 is LNHNV and CDR2 is YYDKDF in the germline V gene (reference sequence). Full variable domain (rest looked up from reference TRBV15 and TRBJ2-5): DAMVIQNPRYQVTQFGKPVTLSCSQTLNHNVMYWYQQKSSQAPKLLFHYYDKDFNNEADTPDNFQSRRPNTSFCFLDIRSPGLGDTAMYLCATSRDPAGGETQYFGPGTRLLVL.

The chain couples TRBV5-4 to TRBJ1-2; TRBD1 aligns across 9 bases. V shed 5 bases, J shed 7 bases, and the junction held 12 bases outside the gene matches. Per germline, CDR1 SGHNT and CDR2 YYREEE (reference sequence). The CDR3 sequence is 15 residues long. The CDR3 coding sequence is TGTGCCAGCAGTGGTGACAGGGGGAAGATGGGTGGCTACACCTTC. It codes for CASSGDRGKMGGYTF.

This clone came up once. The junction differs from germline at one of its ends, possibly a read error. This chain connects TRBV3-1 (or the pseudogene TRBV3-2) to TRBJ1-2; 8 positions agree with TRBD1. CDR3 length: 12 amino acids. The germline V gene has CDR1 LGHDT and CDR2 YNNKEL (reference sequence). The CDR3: CASSTGQAGVHF. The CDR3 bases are TGTGCCAGCAGCACGGGACAGGCGGGGGTGCACTTC.

The CDR3 DNA follows: TGCAGTGCTAGTAGCGCATATCCATCCTACGAGCAGTACTTC. Translating gives CSASSAYPSYEQYF. This chain uses TRBV20-1 with TRBJ2-7; perhaps TRBD2 as D (5 bases). Trimming left V 3 bases short and J 1 base short, with 13 bases between. The CDR3 length is 14 residues. From germline, CDR1 is DFQATT and CDR2 SNEGSKA (reference sequence).

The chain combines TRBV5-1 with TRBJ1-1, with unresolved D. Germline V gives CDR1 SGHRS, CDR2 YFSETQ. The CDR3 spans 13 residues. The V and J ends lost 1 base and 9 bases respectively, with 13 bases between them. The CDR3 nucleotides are TGCGCCAGCAGCTTGTTGATCGGGGAACAAGCTTTCTTT. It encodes CASSLLIGEQAFF.

The CDR3 protein is CASSQREAPSEQYF. For the CDR3, the DNA is TGTGCCAGCAGTCAGCGGGAGGCCCCCAGCGAGCAGTACTTC. V usage is TRBV2 and J usage is TRBJ2-7; 9 bases match TRBD2. The V segment lost 5 bases and the J segment 6 bases; nucleotides outside the gene matches: 8. CDR1 SNHLY and CDR2 FYNNEI come from the germline V gene. The CDR3 totals 14 residues.

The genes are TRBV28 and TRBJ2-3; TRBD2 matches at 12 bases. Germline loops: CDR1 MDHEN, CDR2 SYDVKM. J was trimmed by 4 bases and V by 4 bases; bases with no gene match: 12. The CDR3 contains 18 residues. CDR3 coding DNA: TGTGCCAGCAGTTCTACTGGGCTAGCGGGAGGGGGGGCAGATACGCAGTATTTT. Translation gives CASSSTGLAGGGADTQYF.

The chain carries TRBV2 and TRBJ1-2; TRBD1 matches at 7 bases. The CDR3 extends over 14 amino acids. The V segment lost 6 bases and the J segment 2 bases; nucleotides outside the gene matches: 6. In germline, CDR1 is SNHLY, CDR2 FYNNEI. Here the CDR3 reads CASSNRGQNYGYTF. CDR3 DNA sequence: TGTGCCAGCAGCAACAGGGGTCAGAACTATGGCTACACCTTC.

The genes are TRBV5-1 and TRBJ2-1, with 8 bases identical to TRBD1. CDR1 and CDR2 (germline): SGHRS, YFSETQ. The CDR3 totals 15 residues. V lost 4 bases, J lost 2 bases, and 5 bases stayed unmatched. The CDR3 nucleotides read TGCGCCAGCAGCACTGGACAGGGAACCTACAATGAGCAGTTCTTC. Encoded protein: CASSTGQGTYNEQFF.

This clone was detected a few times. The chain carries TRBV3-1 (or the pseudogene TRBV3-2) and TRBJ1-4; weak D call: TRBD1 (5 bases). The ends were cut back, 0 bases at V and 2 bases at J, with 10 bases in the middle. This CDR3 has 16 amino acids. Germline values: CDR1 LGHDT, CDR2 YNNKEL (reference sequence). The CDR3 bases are TGTGCCAGCAGCCAAGAGGAGGGGCTCACTAATGAAAAACTGTTTTTT. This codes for CASSQEEGLTNEKLFF.

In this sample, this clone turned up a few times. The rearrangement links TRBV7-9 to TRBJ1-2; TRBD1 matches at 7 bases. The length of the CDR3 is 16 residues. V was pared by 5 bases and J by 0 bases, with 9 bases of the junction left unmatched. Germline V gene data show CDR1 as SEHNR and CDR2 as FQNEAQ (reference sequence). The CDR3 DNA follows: TGTGCCAGCAGCCAACCGACCGGGACAGCTAACTATGGCTACACCTTC. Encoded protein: CASSQPTGTANYGYTF.

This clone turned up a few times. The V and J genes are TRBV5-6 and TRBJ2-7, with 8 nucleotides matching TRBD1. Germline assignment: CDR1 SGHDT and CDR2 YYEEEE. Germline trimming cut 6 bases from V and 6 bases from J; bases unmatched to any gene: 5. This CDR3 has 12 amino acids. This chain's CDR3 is CASTGGGSEQYF. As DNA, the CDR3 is TGTGCCAGCACAGGGGGCGGTTCCGAGCAGTACTTC.

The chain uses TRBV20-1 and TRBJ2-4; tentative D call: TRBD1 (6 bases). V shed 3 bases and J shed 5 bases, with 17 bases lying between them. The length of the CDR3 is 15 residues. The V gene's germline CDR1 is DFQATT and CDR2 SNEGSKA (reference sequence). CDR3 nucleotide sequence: TGCAGTGCTAGTAATTCTCTCAGGGGAGAAAACATTCAGTACTTC. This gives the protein CSASNSLRGENIQYF.

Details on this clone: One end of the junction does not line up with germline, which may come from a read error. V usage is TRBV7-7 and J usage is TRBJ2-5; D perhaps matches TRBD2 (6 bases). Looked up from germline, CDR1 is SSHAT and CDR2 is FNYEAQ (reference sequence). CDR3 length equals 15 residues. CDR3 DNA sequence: TGTGCTAGCAGCTCCGGGACTGGCCTTAAAGAGACCCAGTACTTC. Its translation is CASSSGTGLKETQYF.

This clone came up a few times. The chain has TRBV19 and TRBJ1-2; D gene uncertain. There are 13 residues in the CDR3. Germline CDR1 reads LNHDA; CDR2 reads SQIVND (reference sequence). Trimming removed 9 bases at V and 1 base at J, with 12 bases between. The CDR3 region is CASREGLNYGYTF. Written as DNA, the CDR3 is TGTGCCAGCCGGGAAGGGCTTAACTATGGCTACACCTTC. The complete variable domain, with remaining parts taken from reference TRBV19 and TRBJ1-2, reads DGGITQSPKYLFRKEGQNVTLSCEQNLNHDAMYWYRQDPGQGLRLIYYSQIVNDFQKGDIAEGYSVSREKKESFPLTVTSAQKNPTAFYLCASREGLNYGYTFGSGTRLTVV.

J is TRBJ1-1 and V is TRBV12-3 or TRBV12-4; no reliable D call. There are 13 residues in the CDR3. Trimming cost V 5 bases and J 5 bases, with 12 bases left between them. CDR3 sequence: CASSPGRTTEAFF. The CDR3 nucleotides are TGTGCCAGCAGTCCAGGACGGACTACTGAAGCTTTCTTT.

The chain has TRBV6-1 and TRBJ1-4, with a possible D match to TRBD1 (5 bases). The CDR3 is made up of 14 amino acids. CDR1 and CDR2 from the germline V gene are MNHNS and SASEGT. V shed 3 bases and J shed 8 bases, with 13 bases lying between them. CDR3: CASSDGAGGEKLFF. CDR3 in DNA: TGTGCCAGCAGTGATGGGGCAGGTGGCGAAAAACTGTTTTTT.

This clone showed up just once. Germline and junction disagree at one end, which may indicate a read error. The CDR3: CASSYGDSRKTIYF. The CDR3 bases are TGTGCCAGCAGTTATGGGGACAGCCGAAAGACCATATATTTT. The rearrangement links TRBV6-6 to TRBJ1-3, with 7 nucleotides matching TRBD1. Germline CDR1 is MNHNY and CDR2 is SVGAGI (reference sequence). CDR3 length: 14 amino acids.

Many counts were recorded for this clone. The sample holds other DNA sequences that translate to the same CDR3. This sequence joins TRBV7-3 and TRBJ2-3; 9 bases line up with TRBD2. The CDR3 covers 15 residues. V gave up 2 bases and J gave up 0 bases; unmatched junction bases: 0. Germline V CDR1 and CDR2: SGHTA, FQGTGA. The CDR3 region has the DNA TGTGCCAGCAGCTTAGCGGGGGGGAGCACAGATACGCAGTATTTT. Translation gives CASSLAGGSTDTQYF.

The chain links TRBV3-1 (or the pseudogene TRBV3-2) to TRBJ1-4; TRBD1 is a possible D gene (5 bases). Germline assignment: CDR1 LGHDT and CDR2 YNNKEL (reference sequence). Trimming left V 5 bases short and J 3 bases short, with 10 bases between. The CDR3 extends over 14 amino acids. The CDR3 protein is CASSNQGPNEKLFF. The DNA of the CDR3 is TGTGCCAGCAGCAACCAGGGTCCTAATGAAAAACTGTTTTTT.

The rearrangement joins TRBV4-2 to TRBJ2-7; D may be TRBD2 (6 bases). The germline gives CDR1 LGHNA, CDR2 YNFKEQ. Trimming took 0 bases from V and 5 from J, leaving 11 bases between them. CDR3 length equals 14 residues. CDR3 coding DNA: TGTGCCAGCAGCCAAGATCAACTAGCAGACGAGCAGTACTTC. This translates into CASSQDQLADEQYF.

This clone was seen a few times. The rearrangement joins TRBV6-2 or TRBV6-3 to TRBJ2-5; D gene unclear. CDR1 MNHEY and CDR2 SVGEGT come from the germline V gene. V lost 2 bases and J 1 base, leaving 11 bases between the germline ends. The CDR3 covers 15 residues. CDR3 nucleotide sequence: TGTGCCAGCAGTTACCTGCAGGAACGCCAAGAGACCCAGTACTTC. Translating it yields CASSYLQERQETQYF.

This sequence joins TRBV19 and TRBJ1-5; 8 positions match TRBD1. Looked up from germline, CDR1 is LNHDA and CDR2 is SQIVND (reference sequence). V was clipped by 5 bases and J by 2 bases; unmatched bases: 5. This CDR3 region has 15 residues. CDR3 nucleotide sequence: TGTGCCAGTAGTGTCGACAGGGGTGGCAATCAGCCCCAGCATTTT. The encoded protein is CASSVDRGGNQPQHF.

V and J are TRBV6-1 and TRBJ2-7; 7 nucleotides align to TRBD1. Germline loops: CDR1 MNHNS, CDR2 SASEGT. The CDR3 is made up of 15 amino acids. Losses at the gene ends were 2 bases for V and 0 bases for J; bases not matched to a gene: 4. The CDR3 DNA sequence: TGTGCCAGCAGTGAATGGTCAGGGGGCTCCTACGAGCAGTACGTC. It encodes CASSEWSGGSYEQYV.